This TCR beta chain was recovered during a study of CD8+ T cells in alopecia areata. Germline assignment: CDR1 SGHRS and CDR2 YFSETQ. The CDR3 is 13 residues long. J gave up 6 bases and V 7 bases, and 6 bases lay outside the gene matches. Extracted from the samples, RNA was reverse transcribed into cDNA to serve as the sequencing template. The protocol was immunoSEQ multiplex PCR, while the TCRdb copy is restricted to in-frame clones and leaves out a portion. The sample records 200,000 to 250,000 clones, more than 45% being singletons. The study, taken as a whole, reports: Clonality exceeded that of normal scalp in lesional scalp, most notably in alopecia totalis/universalis.

The sample's treatment: oral pan-JAK inhibitor, 5-10 mg twice daily. As regards this clone: Its antigen remains unidentified.

The clonotype comes from a human donor with alopecia areata. The input for sequencing was CD4+ T cells sorted from blood, taken at week 4, from a patient treated with tofacitinib. The chain has TRBV5-1 and TRBJ2-1; 8 nucleotides agree with TRBD2. The CDR3: CASGLAGLNEQFF. CDR3 DNA: TGCGCCAGCGGCCTAGCGGGCCTCAATGAGCAGTTCTTC.